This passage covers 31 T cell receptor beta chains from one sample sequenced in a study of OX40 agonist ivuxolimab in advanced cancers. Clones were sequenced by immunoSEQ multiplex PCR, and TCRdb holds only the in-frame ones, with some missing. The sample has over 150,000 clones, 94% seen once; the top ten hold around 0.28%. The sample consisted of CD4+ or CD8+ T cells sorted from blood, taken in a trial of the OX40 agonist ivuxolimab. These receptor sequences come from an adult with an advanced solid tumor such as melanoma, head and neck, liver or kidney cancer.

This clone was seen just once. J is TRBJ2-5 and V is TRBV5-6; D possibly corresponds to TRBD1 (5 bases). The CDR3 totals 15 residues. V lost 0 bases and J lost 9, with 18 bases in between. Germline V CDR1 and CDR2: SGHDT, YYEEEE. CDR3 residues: CASSLGGQGLYPQYF. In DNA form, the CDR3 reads TGTGCCAGCAGCTTGGGGGGCCAGGGCTTATACCCCCAGTACTTC.

Written as DNA, the CDR3 is TGTGCCAGCGCGCTGGGACAGGGGGTAACCTACGAGCAGTACTTC. Amino acids: CASALGQGVTYEQYF. The chain joins TRBV7-9 to TRBJ2-7; 11 nucleotides agree with TRBD1. V shed 8 bases, J shed 2 bases, and the junction held 8 bases outside the gene matches. The CDR3 consists of 15 residues. Germline V gene lookup returns CDR1 SEHNR and CDR2 FQNEAQ (reference sequence).

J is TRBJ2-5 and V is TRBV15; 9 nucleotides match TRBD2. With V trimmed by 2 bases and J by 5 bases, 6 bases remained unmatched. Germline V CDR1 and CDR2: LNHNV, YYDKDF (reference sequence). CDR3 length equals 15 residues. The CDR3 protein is CATSRTLAGNETQYF. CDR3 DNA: TGTGCCACCAGCAGAACACTAGCGGGTAACGAGACCCAGTACTTC.

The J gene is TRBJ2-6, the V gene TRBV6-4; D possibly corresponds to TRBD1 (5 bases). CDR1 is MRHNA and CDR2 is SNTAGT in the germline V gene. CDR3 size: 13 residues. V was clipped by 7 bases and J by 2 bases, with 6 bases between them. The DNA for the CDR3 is TGTGCCAGCATCAGGGCTGGGGCCAACGTCCTGACTTTC. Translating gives CASIRAGANVLTF.

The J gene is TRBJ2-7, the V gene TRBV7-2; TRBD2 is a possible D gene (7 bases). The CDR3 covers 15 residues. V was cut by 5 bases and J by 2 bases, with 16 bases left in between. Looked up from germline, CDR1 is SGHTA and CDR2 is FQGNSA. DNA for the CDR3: TGTGCCAGCAGCCGATCCGCGGGGGCCCCCTACGAGCAGTACTTC. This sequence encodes CASSRSAGAPYEQYF.

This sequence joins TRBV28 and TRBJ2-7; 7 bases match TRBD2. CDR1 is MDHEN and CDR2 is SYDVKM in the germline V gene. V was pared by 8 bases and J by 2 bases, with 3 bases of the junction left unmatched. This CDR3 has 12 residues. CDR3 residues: CASSGGPYEQYF. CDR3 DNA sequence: TGTGCCAGCTCGGGGGGACCCTACGAGCAGTACTTC.

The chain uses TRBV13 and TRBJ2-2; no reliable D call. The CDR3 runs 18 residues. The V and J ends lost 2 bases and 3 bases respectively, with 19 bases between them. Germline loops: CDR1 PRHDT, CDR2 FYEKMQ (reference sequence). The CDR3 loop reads CASSLYLGQRHYTGELFF. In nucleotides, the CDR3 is TGTGCCAGCAGCTTATATTTGGGTCAGCGACACTACACCGGGGAGCTGTTTTTT.

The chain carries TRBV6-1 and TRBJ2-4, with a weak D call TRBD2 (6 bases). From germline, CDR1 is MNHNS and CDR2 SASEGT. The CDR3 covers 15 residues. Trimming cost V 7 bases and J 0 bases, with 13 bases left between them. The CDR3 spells CASIGPGGAKNIQYF. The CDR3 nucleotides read TGTGCCAGCATTGGACCCGGGGGAGCCAAAAACATTCAGTACTTC.

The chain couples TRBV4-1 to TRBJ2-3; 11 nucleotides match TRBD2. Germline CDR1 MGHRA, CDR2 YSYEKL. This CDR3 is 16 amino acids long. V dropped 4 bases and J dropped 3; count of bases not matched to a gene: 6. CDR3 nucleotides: TGCGCCAGCAGCCTAACCGGGACTAGCGGTACAGATACGCAGTATTTT. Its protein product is CASSLTGTSGTDTQYF.

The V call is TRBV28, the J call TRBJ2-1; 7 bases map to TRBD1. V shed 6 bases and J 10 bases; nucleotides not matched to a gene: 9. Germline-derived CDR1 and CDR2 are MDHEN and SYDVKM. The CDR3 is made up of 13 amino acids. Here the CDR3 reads CASSSTGVVEQFF. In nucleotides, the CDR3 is TGTGCCAGCAGCTCTACAGGGGTAGTCGAGCAGTTCTTC.

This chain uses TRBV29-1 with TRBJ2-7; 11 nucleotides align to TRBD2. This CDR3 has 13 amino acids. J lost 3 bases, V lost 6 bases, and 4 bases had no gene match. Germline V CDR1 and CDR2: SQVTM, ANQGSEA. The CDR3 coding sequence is TGCAGCGTGGGGACTAGCGGCTTCTACGAGCAGTACTTC. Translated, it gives CSVGTSGFYEQYF.

Here the CDR3 DNA reads TGTGCCAGCAGTCGGACTAGCGGGAATGCCTACGAGCAGTACTTC. It yields the protein CASSRTSGNAYEQYF. The chain is built from TRBV6-5 and TRBJ2-7; TRBD2 aligns across 12 bases. The CDR3 extends over 15 amino acids. The V segment lost 5 bases and the J segment 2 bases; nucleotides outside the gene matches: 4. The germline V gene encodes CDR1 MNHEY and CDR2 SVGAGI.

CDR3 nucleotides: TGTGCCAGCTCACGGGATACAGGACAGGGGACGCAGTATTTT. This gives the protein CASSRDTGQGTQYF. The chain has TRBV18 and TRBJ2-3; TRBD1 agrees at 9 bases. Germline CDR1 is KGHSH and CDR2 is LQKENI. This CDR3 contains 14 residues. V lost 4 bases, J lost 9 bases, and 8 bases stayed unmatched.

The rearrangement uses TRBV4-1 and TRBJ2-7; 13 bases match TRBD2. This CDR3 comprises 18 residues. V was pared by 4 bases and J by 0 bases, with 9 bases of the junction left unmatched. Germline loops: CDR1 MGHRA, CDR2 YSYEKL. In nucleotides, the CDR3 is TGCGCCAGCAGCCCCCAGACTAGCGGGGGGCACTCCTCCTACGAGCAGTACTTC. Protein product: CASSPQTSGGHSSYEQYF.

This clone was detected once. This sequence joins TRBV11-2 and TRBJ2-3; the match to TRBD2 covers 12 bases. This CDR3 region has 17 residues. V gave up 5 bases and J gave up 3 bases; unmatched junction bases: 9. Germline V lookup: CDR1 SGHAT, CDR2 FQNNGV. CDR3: CASSPRTSGMGTDTQYF. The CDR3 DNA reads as TGTGCCAGCAGCCCAAGGACTAGCGGGATGGGGACAGATACGCAGTATTTT.

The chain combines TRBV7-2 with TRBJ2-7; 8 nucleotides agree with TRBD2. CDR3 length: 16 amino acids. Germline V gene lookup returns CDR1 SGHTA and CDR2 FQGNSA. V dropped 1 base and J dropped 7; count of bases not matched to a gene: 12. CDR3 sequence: CASSLGGSGLVGEQYF. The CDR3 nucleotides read TGTGCCAGCAGCTTAGGAGGGTCGGGACTAGTCGGGGAGCAGTACTTC.

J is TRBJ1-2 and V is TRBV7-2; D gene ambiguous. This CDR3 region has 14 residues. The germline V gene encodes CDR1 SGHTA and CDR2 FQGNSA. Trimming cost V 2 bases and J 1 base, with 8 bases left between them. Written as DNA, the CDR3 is TGTGCCAGCAGCTTACCGGGAGGTAACTATGGCTACACCTTC. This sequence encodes CASSLPGGNYGYTF.

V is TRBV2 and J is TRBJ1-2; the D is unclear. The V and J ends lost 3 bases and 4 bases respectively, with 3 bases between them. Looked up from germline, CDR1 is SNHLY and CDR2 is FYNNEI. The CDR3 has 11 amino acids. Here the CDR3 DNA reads TGTGCCAGCAGTGAGGTCTATGGCTACACCTTC. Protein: CASSEVYGYTF.

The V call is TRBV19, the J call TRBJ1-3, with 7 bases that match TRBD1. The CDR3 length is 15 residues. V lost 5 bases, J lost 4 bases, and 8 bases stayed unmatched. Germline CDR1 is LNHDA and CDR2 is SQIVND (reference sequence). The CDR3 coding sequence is TGTGCCAGTAGTGACCGGGACAGCGCGGGAAACACCATATATTTT. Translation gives CASSDRDSAGNTIYF.

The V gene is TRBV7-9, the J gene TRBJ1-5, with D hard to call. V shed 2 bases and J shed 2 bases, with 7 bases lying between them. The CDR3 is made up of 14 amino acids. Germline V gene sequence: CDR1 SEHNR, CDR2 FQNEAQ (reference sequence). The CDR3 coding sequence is TGTGCCAGCAGCTTACCTGGGCGCAATCAGCCCCAGCATTTT. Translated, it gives CASSLPGRNQPQHF.

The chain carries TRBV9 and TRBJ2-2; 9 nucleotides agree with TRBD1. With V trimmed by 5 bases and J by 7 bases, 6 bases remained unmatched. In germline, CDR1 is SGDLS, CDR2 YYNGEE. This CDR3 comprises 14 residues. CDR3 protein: CASSPTGGGGELFF. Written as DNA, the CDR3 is TGTGCCAGCAGTCCCACAGGGGGCGGCGGGGAGCTGTTTTTT. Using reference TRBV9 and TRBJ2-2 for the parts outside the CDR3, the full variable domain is DSGVTQTPKHLITATGQRVTLRCSPRSGDLSVYWYQQSLDQGLQFLIQYYNGEERAKGNILERFSAQQFPDLHSELNLSSLELGDSALYFCASSPTGGGGELFFGEGSRLTVL.

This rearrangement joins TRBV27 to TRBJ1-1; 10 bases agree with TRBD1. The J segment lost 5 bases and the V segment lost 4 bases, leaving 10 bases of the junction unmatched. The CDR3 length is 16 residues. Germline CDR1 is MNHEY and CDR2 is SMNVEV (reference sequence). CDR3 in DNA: TGTGCCAGCAGTTATAGGACAGGGGGAGTTCGGACTGAAGCTTTCTTT. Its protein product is CASSYRTGGVRTEAFF.

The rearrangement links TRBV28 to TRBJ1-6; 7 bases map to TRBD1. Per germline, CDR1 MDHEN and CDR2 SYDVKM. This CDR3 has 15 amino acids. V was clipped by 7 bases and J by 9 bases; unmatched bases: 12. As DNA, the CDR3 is TGTGCCAGCACACCGGCGCAGGGGGGAGGTTCACCCCTCCACTTT. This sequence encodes CASTPAQGGGSPLHF.

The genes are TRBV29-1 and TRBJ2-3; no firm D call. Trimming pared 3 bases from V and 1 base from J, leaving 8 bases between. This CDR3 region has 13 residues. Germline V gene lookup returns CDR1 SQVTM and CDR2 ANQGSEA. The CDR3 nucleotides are TGCAGCGTTGACGGTCTTGGCACAGATACGCAGTATTTT. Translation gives CSVDGLGTDTQYF.

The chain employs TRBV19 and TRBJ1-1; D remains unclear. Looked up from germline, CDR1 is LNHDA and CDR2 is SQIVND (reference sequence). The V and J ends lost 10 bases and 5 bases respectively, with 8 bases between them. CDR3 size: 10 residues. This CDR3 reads CATGWTEAFF. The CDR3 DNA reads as TGTGCCACGGGGTGGACTGAAGCTTTCTTT.

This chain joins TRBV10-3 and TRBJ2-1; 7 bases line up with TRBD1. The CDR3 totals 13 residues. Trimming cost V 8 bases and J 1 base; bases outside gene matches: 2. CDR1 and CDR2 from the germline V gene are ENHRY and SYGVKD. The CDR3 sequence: CAIRQGSYNEQFF. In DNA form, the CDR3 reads TGTGCCATCCGACAGGGTTCCTACAATGAGCAGTTCTTC.

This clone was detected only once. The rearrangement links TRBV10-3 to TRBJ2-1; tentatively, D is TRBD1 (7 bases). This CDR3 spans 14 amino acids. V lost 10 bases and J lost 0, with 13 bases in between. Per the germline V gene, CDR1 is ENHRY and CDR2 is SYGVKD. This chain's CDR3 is CATSGDSSYNEQFF. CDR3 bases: TGTGCCACCTCGGGGGACAGCTCCTACAATGAGCAGTTCTTC.

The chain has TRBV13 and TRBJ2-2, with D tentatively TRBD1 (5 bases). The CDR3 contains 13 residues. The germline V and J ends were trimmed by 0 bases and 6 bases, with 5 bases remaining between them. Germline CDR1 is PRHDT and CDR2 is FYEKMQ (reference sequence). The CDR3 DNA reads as TGTGCCAGCAGCTTAGGAGGGGCCGGGGAGCTGTTTTTT. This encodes CASSLGGAGELFF.

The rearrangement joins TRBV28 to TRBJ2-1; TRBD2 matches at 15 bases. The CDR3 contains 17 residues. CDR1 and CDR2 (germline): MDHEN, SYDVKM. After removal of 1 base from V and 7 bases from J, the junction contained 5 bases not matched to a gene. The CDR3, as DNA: TGTGCCAGCAGTTTATCCCCCGGGACTAGCGGGAGGAATGAGCAGTTCTTC. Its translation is CASSLSPGTSGRNEQFF.

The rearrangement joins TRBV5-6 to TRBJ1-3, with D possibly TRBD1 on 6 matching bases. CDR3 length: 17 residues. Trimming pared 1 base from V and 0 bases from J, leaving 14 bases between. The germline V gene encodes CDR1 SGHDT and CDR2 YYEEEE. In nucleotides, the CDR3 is TGTGCCAGCAGCTTGAGGGGGATCGGAAGCTCTGGAAACACCATATATTTT. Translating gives CASSLRGIGSSGNTIYF.

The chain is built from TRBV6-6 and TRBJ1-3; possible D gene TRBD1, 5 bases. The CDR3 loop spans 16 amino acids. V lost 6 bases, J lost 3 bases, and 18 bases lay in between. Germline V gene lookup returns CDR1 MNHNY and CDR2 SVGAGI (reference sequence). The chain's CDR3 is CASSEIRVGDGNTIYF. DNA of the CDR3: TGTGCCAGCAGCGAGATCAGGGTTGGTGATGGAAACACCATATATTTT.